The T cell receptor beta chain described here comes from a study of technical replicates of blood from a few donors. CDR3 length equals 13 residues. Trimming cost V 2 bases and J 4 bases, with 9 bases left between them. Germline CDR1 SGDLS, CDR2 YYNGEE. Clones were read by immunoSEQ multiplex PCR, and TCRdb kept only the in-frame ones, dropping some. Of about 93,000 clones in the sample, approximately 95% were seen once. The chain links TRBV9 to TRBJ1-2; D is uncertain. The receptor's source is a human donor in good health. Sequenced: T cells isolated from PBMCs. The CDR3 protein is CASSVRDSYGYTF. CDR3 in DNA: TGTGCCAGCAGCGTTCGTGATAGCTATGGCTACACCTTC.